The rows below give T cell receptor beta chains drawn from one sample of a study of blood T cell repertoires in COVID-19. Assay used: immunoSEQ multiplex PCR; TCRdb lists only in-frame clones, some missing. The table lists about 46,000 clones, around 86% of them singletons, with 15% to 20% in the top ten. Sequencing was carried out using peripheral blood. Receptor source: a human donor in a cohort sampled during active COVID-19. CDR3s include the opening cysteine and the closing phenylalanine or tryptophan. D genes are given only for firm matches. Clone size is stated in some rows and not others, as once, few, many or a class when expanded.

d_gene: .; j_gene: TRBJ1-2; v_gene: TRBV27; abundance: .; CDR3aa: CASKSQYGYTF; CDR3nt: TGTGCCAGCAAGTCTCAGTATGGCTACACCTTC
d_gene: TRBD2; j_gene: TRBJ2-7; v_gene: TRBV4-2; abundance: .; CDR3aa: CASSQIGTSTYEQYF; CDR3nt: TGTGCCAGCAGCCAAATAGGGACTAGTACATACGAGCAGTACTTC
d_gene: .; j_gene: TRBJ2-7; v_gene: TRBV27; abundance: .; CDR3aa: CASSPNPSFLEQYF; CDR3nt: TGTGCCAGCAGTCCCAACCCAAGCTTCCTCGAGCAGTACTTC
d_gene: TRBD2; j_gene: TRBJ2-3; v_gene: TRBV9; abundance: .; CDR3aa: CASSATTSGSDTQYF; CDR3nt: TGTGCCAGCAGCGCAACCACTAGCGGGTCAGATACGCAGTATTTT
d_gene: .; j_gene: TRBJ1-2; v_gene: TRBV6-5; abundance: .; CDR3aa: CASSRRNYGYTF; CDR3nt: TGTGCCAGCAGCCGTCGTAACTATGGCTACACCTTC
d_gene: TRBD2; j_gene: TRBJ2-3; v_gene: TRBV20-1; abundance: .; CDR3aa: CSASSLAGLTDTQYF; CDR3nt: TGCAGTGCTAGTAGCCTAGCGGGACTCACAGATACGCAGTATTTT
d_gene: .; j_gene: TRBJ2-7; v_gene: TRBV5-4; abundance: .; CDR3aa: CASSLDVSSYEQYF; CDR3nt: TGTGCCAGCAGCTTGGATGTGAGCTCCTACGAGCAGTACTTC
d_gene: TRBD1; j_gene: TRBJ1-5; v_gene: TRBV7-9; abundance: .; CDR3aa: CASSPGQGGDQPQHF; CDR3nt: TGTGCCAGCAGTCCGGGACAGGGGGGCGATCAGCCCCAGCATTTT
d_gene: TRBD1; j_gene: TRBJ1-2; v_gene: TRBV13; abundance: once; CDR3aa: CASSSYGQGDDYGYTF; CDR3nt: TGTGCCAGCAGCTCATACGGACAGGGCGATGACTATGGCTACACCTTC
d_gene: TRBD2; j_gene: TRBJ2-5; v_gene: TRBV27; abundance: .; CDR3aa: CASSRRGAGGREETQYF; CDR3nt: TGTGCCAGCAGTCGCAGGGGTGCGGGAGGGAGGGAAGAGACCCAGTACTTC
d_gene: TRBD1; j_gene: TRBJ1-3; v_gene: TRBV15; abundance: once; CDR3aa: CATSRDRGSGNTIYF; CDR3nt: TGTGCCACCAGCAGGGACAGGGGGAGTGGAAACACCATATATTTT
d_gene: .; j_gene: TRBJ2-3; v_gene: TRBV6-1; abundance: .; CDR3aa: CASSDKRGGAYPSTDTQYF; CDR3nt: TGTGCCAGCAGTGATAAGAGGGGGGGGGCGTACCCTAGCACAGATACGCAGTATTTT
d_gene: .; j_gene: TRBJ1-6; v_gene: TRBV5-4; abundance: .; CDR3aa: CASSFGEYNSPLHF; CDR3nt: TGTGCCAGCAGTTTCGGAGAATATAATTCACCCCTCCACTTT
d_gene: TRBD2; j_gene: TRBJ2-5; v_gene: TRBV5-1; abundance: .; CDR3aa: CASSKSGGQETQYF; CDR3nt: TGCGCCAGCAGCAAAAGCGGGGGCCAAGAGACCCAGTACTTC
d_gene: .; j_gene: TRBJ2-3; v_gene: TRBV4-1; abundance: .; CDR3aa: CASSQGVRGADTQYF; CDR3nt: TGCGCCAGCAGCCAAGGGGTACGCGGGGCAGATACGCAGTATTTT
d_gene: TRBD2; j_gene: TRBJ2-7; v_gene: TRBV5-4; abundance: .; CDR3aa: CASSSSGTRPYEQYF; CDR3nt: TGTGCCAGCAGCTCTTCCGGGACTAGGCCATACGAGCAGTACTTC
d_gene: .; j_gene: TRBJ1-5; v_gene: TRBV19; abundance: few; CDR3aa: CASSISRDHQPQHF; CDR3nt: TGTGCCAGTAGTATCAGCAGGGATCATCAGCCCCAGCATTTT
d_gene: .; j_gene: TRBJ1-1; v_gene: TRBV28; abundance: .; CDR3aa: CASTTGEGQTEAFF; CDR3nt: TGTGCCAGCACAACAGGAGAAGGACAGACTGAAGCTTTCTTT
d_gene: .; j_gene: TRBJ2-1; v_gene: TRBV5-8; abundance: .; CDR3aa: CASSLGGRGYGEQFF; CDR3nt: TGTGCCAGCAGCTTGGGTGGGAGAGGGTACGGTGAGCAGTTCTTC
d_gene: TRBD2; j_gene: TRBJ2-5; v_gene: TRBV19; abundance: .; CDR3aa: CASSIRPAGGGETQYF; CDR3nt: TGTGCCAGTAGTATAAGGCCAGCGGGAGGTGGTGAGACCCAGTACTTC
d_gene: TRBD1; j_gene: TRBJ2-1; v_gene: TRBV2; abundance: .; CDR3aa: CASRTGQGAAEEQFF; CDR3nt: TGTGCCAGCAGAACCGGACAGGGGGCGGCGGAAGAGCAGTTCTTC
d_gene: TRBD1; j_gene: TRBJ2-1; v_gene: TRBV29-1; abundance: .; CDR3aa: CSVGTGPYNEQFF; CDR3nt: TGCAGCGTTGGGACAGGGCCCTACAATGAGCAGTTCTTC
d_gene: .; j_gene: TRBJ2-2; v_gene: TRBV5-6; abundance: .; CDR3aa: CASSQGHANTGELFF; CDR3nt: TGTGCCAGCAGCCAGGGACACGCGAACACCGGGGAGCTGTTTTTT
d_gene: .; j_gene: TRBJ1-4; v_gene: TRBV4-1; abundance: few; CDR3aa: CASSQVRVGNEKLFF; CDR3nt: TGCGCCAGCAGCCAAGTCCGGGTCGGTAATGAAAAACTGTTTTTT
d_gene: .; j_gene: TRBJ1-4; v_gene: TRBV21-1; abundance: .; CDR3aa: CASSPRGGQRQRKLFF; CDR3nt: TGTGCCAGCAGCCCGCGGGGGGGGCAGCGACAGCGAAAACTGTTTTTT
d_gene: .; j_gene: TRBJ2-1; v_gene: TRBV5-4; abundance: .; CDR3aa: CASSATRVSYNEQFF; CDR3nt: TGTGCCAGCAGCGCAACCAGGGTTTCCTACAATGAGCAGTTCTTC
d_gene: TRBD2; j_gene: TRBJ2-2; v_gene: TRBV27; abundance: .; CDR3aa: CASSVTSGRTTGELFF; CDR3nt: TGTGCCAGCAGTGTAACTAGCGGGAGGACCACCGGGGAGCTGTTTTTT
d_gene: TRBD1; j_gene: TRBJ2-7; v_gene: TRBV6-5; abundance: .; CDR3aa: CASSLTGTGGLEQYF; CDR3nt: TGTGCCAGCAGTTTGACCGGGACAGGGGGCCTGGAGCAGTACTTC
d_gene: .; j_gene: TRBJ2-5; v_gene: TRBV18; abundance: once; CDR3aa: CASSRGVQETQYF; CDR3nt: TGTGCCAGCTCACGGGGGGTCCAAGAGACCCAGTACTTC
d_gene: .; j_gene: TRBJ2-6; v_gene: TRBV19; abundance: .; CDR3aa: CASSIQGQLAGANVLTF; CDR3nt: TGTGCCAGTAGTATTCAGGGGCAACTAGCTGGGGCCAACGTCCTGACTTTC
d_gene: .; j_gene: TRBJ1-1; v_gene: TRBV7-2; abundance: .; CDR3aa: CASSLRSRAPSDTEAFF; CDR3nt: TGTGCCAGCAGCCTACGGAGCAGGGCCCCTTCAGACACTGAAGCTTTCTTT